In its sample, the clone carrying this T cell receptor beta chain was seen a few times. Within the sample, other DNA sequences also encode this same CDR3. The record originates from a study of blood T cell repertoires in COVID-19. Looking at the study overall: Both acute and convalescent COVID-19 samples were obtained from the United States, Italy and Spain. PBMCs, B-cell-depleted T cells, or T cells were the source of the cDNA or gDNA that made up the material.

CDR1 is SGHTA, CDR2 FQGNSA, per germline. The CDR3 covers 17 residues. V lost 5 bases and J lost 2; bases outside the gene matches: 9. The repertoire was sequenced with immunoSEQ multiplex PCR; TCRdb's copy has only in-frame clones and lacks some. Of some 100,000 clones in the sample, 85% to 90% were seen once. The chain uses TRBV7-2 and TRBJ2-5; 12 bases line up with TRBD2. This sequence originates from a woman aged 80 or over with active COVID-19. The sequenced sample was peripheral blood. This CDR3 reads CASSLGTSGSGQETQYF. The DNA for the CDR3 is TGTGCCAGCAGCCTCGGGACTAGCGGGTCCGGTCAAGAGACCCAGTACTTC.